Below are 22 T cell receptor beta chains sequenced from a single sample in a study of vaccination effects on CD4 cells after COVID-19. Antigens of these TCRs are unknown. Antigen-specific CD4+ T cells were expanded with viral peptide pools in the ViraFEST assay before sequencing. Cultured cells yielded isolated CD4+ T cells after 10 to 11 days. Subjects were given two BNT162b2 or mRNA-1273 vaccine doses. TCRdb keeps only in-frame clones here, not all; method: immunoSEQ multiplex PCR. The sample records some 14,000 clones, about 74% being singletons. The material sequenced was CD4+ T cells from PBMCs cultured with HCoV-NL63 spike peptides, taken after COVID-19 vaccination. These receptors originate from a human donor who received a COVID-19 vaccine.

This clone was seen more than once but under ten times. The chain links TRBV4-2 to TRBJ1-6, with 7 bases lining up with TRBD1. The germline V gene encodes CDR1 LGHNA and CDR2 YNFKEQ. This CDR3 has 16 amino acids. Unmatched junction bases numbered 7, after V lost 3 bases and J lost 5 bases. CDR3 in amino acids: CASSQAPGGNNSPLHF. CDR3 nucleotides: TGTGCCAGCAGCCAGGCCCCAGGGGGGAATAATTCACCCCTCCACTTT.

The gene calls are TRBV7-9 and TRBJ1-1; D is undetermined. Germline V gene lookup returns CDR1 SEHNR and CDR2 FQNEAQ (reference sequence). V was shortened by 2 bases and J by 1 base, with 5 bases between the two germline ends. The length of the CDR3 is 13 residues. The CDR3, as DNA: TGTGCCAGCAGCTTATTGGGGAACACTGAAGCTTTCTTT. It is translated as CASSLLGNTEAFF.

In its sample, this clone ranks as medium-sized. V usage is TRBV7-9 and J usage is TRBJ2-3, with 11 positions matching TRBD2. J lost 2 bases, V lost 4 bases, and 2 bases had no gene match. Germline loops: CDR1 SEHNR, CDR2 FQNEAQ (reference sequence). This CDR3 has 15 amino acids. The CDR3 loop is CASSSGLADTDTQYF. The CDR3 bases are TGTGCCAGCAGCTCGGGACTAGCGGACACAGATACGCAGTATTTT.

This clone was counted between two and nine times. The J gene is TRBJ1-2, the V gene TRBV6-6; D might be TRBD1 (6 bases). Germline V gene sequence: CDR1 MNHNY, CDR2 SVGAGI (reference sequence). V lost 2 bases to trimming and J lost 2 bases, with 12 bases between them. The CDR3 is 15 residues long. In nucleotides, the CDR3 is TGTGCCAGCAGTTACCAAGATCAGGGGAACTATGGCTACACCTTC. Protein: CASSYQDQGNYGYTF.

This chain uses TRBV28 with TRBJ2-7, with 7 bases lining up with TRBD1. Trimming took 4 bases from V and 4 from J; bases not matched to a gene: 10. CDR1 MDHEN and CDR2 SYDVKM come from the germline V gene. The CDR3 totals 15 residues. The CDR3: CASSSGTAYSYEQYF. The CDR3 DNA reads TGTGCCAGCAGTTCTGGGACAGCTTACTCATACGAGCAGTACTTC.

The chain joins TRBV7-3 to TRBJ1-1; tentatively, D is TRBD1 (6 bases). This CDR3 region has 15 residues. V shed 1 base and J shed 6 bases, with 15 bases lying between them. Germline CDR1 reads SGHTA; CDR2 reads FQGTGA. The CDR3 reads CASSLNGGSGSEAFF. CDR3 nucleotide sequence: TGTGCCAGCAGCTTAAATGGGGGCAGCGGTTCTGAAGCTTTCTTT.

This chain connects TRBV10-3 to TRBJ1-2; D is possibly TRBD1 (6 bases). The ends were cut back, 10 bases at V and 4 bases at J, with 13 bases in the middle. Germline CDR1 ENHRY, CDR2 SYGVKD. The CDR3 is 12 amino acids. CDR3 nucleotide sequence: TGTGCCACACAAACAGGGACCTATGGCTACACCTTC. This translates into CATQTGTYGYTF.

CDR3 residues: CASSPGTGAYEQYF. Written as DNA, the CDR3 is TGTGCCAGCAGCCCCGGGACAGGGGCCTACGAGCAGTACTTC. The rearrangement links TRBV7-9 to TRBJ2-7, with 10 bases matching TRBD1. Trimming removed 5 bases from V and 2 bases from J; junction bases left unmatched: 3. CDR3 length equals 14 residues. Germline values: CDR1 SEHNR, CDR2 FQNEAQ (reference sequence).

The rearrangement links TRBV30 to TRBJ2-7; 10 bases line up with TRBD1. This CDR3 has 15 amino acids. The ends lost 0 bases at V and 5 bases at J; junction bases unmatched: 7. In germline, CDR1 is GTSNPN, CDR2 SVGIG (reference sequence). CDR3 residues: CAWSVLGQGSHEQYF. In DNA form, the CDR3 reads TGTGCCTGGAGTGTACTGGGACAGGGGTCACACGAGCAGTACTTC.

This sequence joins TRBV27 and TRBJ1-6; possibly TRBD1 for D (5 bases). This CDR3 has 15 amino acids. Germline loops: CDR1 MNHEY, CDR2 SMNVEV (reference sequence). With 9 bases removed from V and 7 bases from J, the gap between germline ends came to 19 bases. The CDR3 sequence is CASSPPQEGNSPLHF. The CDR3 region has the DNA TGTGCCAGTTCCCCTCCTCAGGAGGGGAATTCACCCCTCCACTTT.

This clone showed up just once. The V and J genes are TRBV7-2 and TRBJ2-7; 7 bases are a match to TRBD1. Germline lookup yields CDR1 SGHTA and CDR2 FQGNSA. The CDR3 has 14 amino acids. With 2 bases clipped from V and 2 bases from J, the junction kept 3 bases outside the gene matches. The CDR3 DNA is TGTGCCAGCAGCTTAACAGGGGCCACCTACGAGCAGTACTTC. This translates into CASSLTGATYEQYF.

The chain employs TRBV5-5 and TRBJ1-6; D is unresolved. Germline CDR1 reads SGHKS; CDR2 reads YYEKEE (reference sequence). The CDR3 extends over 15 amino acids. CDR3 bases: TGTGCAGCAGTGACCTGCGGGCCCGATTTTCAACCCCTCCACTTT. This sequence encodes CAAVTCGPDFQPLHF.

This clone was found a few times. The genes are TRBV19 and TRBJ1-2; D perhaps matches TRBD1 (6 bases). The V gene lost 4 bases and the J gene lost 0 bases, with 15 bases spanning the gap. This CDR3 comprises 16 residues. The germline CDR1 and CDR2 sequences are LNHDA and SQIVND (reference sequence). CDR3: CASSRQQGISNYGYTF. In DNA, the CDR3 is TGTGCCAGTAGTAGACAACAGGGAATCTCTAACTATGGCTACACCTTC. The full variable domain, rest sourced from reference TRBV19 and TRBJ1-2, is DGGITQSPKYLFRKEGQNVTLSCEQNLNHDAMYWYRQDPGQGLRLIYYSQIVNDFQKGDIAEGYSVSREKKESFPLTVTSAQKNPTAFYLCASSRQQGISNYGYTFGSGTRLTVV.

The table lists this clone with a few counts. This chain links TRBV5-4 with TRBJ2-1, with 11 bases that match TRBD2. Germline CDR1 SGHNT, CDR2 YYREEE (reference sequence). The V and J ends lost 4 bases and 5 bases, in that order; junction bases with no gene match: 5. CDR3 length equals 15 residues. CDR3 coding DNA: TGTGCCAGCAGCCTTACTAGCGGGGGCCACAATGAGCAGTTCTTC. Residues: CASSLTSGGHNEQFF.

CDR3 amino acids: CASRGGVGGFISGANVLTF. CDR3 in DNA: TGTGCCAGCAGGGGAGGGGTAGGGGGATTTATCTCTGGGGCCAACGTCCTGACTTTC. V usage is TRBV5-6 and J usage is TRBJ2-6, with D perhaps matching TRBD2 (7 bases). The V end was cut by 5 bases, the J end by 0 bases, with 21 bases between. CDR1 is SGHDT, CDR2 YYEEEE, per germline. This CDR3 is built from 19 residues. The full variable domain, its missing parts supplied by reference TRBV5-6 and TRBJ2-6, is DAGVTQSPTHLIKTRGQQVTLRCSPKSGHDTVSWYQQALGQGPQFIFQYYEEEERQRGNFPDRFSGHQFPNYSSELNVNALLLGDSALYLCASRGGVGGFISGANVLTFGAGSRLTVL.

V usage is TRBV5-1 and J usage is TRBJ2-3; 8 bases fit TRBD2. The germline CDR1 and CDR2 sequences are SGHRS and YFSETQ. The CDR3 totals 15 residues. Trimming removed 4 bases from V and 6 bases from J; junction bases left unmatched: 10. The CDR3: CASSPGRGASDTQYF. DNA for the CDR3: TGCGCCAGCAGCCCTGGGCGGGGGGCATCTGATACGCAGTATTTT.

The chain is built from TRBV11-3 and TRBJ2-2; 16 bases match TRBD2. The germline V gene encodes CDR1 SGHNT and CDR2 YENEEA. CDR3 length: 17 residues. The V and J ends lost 5 bases and 4 bases, in that order; junction bases with no gene match: 4. CDR3 region: CASSKGLAGGSTGELFF. The DNA for the CDR3 is TGTGCCAGCAGCAAGGGACTAGCGGGAGGGTCCACCGGGGAGCTGTTTTTT.

This clone has a single count. CDR3 loop: CAWSTGGSYEQYF. The CDR3 DNA is TGTGCCTGGAGTACAGGGGGCTCCTACGAGCAGTACTTC. This chain connects TRBV30 to TRBJ2-7; 8 nucleotides match TRBD1. J gave up 0 bases and V 2 bases, and 0 bases lay outside the gene matches. Germline assignment: CDR1 GTSNPN and CDR2 SVGIG (reference sequence). CDR3 size: 13 residues.

This clone was detected a few times. This chain connects TRBV3-1 (or the pseudogene TRBV3-2) to TRBJ1-5, with TRBD1 as a possible D gene (5 bases). The CDR3 is made up of 13 amino acids. V shed 3 bases and J shed 3 bases, with 6 bases lying between them. The germline CDR1 and CDR2 sequences are LGHDT and YNNKEL (reference sequence). CDR3 protein: CASSQTDNQPQHF. The CDR3 DNA reads TGTGCCAGCAGCCAGACAGACAATCAGCCCCAGCATTTT.

The genes are TRBV2 and TRBJ2-1, with 9 bases lining up with TRBD1. V trimming: 8 bases; J trimming: 15 bases; junction bases outside the gene matches: 14. The CDR3 consists of 13 residues. Germline assignment: CDR1 SNHLY and CDR2 FYNNEI. Written as DNA, the CDR3 is TGTGCCAGCCATACGGGACAGGGTTCAGTTTCGTTCTTC. Its protein is CASHTGQGSVSFF.

The chain links TRBV5-1 to TRBJ2-1; 14 bases are shared with TRBD2. Germline V CDR1 and CDR2: SGHRS, YFSETQ. The CDR3 has 16 amino acids. V was pared by 0 bases and J by 6 bases, with 2 bases of the junction left unmatched. CDR3 in DNA: TGCGCCAGCAGCTTGGGGACTAGCGGGAGGCTCAATGAGCAGTTCTTC. It encodes CASSLGTSGRLNEQFF.

This chain uses TRBV4-1 with TRBJ1-1; possibly TRBD1 for D (5 bases). V lost 1 base to trimming and J lost 11 bases, with 20 bases between them. This CDR3 contains 15 residues. The germline V gene has CDR1 MGHRA and CDR2 YSYEKL. This chain's CDR3 is CASSQGFLTGRGAFF. CDR3 nucleotides: TGCGCCAGCAGCCAAGGGTTTCTCACGGGCCGGGGGGCTTTCTTT.